The source of this TCR beta chain is a study of blood T cell repertoires in COVID-19. Overall study: From the United States, Italy and Spain came samples of acute and convalescent COVID-19. T cells, B-cell-depleted T cells, or PBMCs supplied cDNA or gDNA.

Original data processing: Reference gene primers were amplified, and this amplification served to estimate nucleated cell counts. The data were produced by immunoSEQ multiplex PCR, yet TCRdb's version contains in-frame clones alone and is incomplete. V and J calls plus clone size are reproduced from that table; the DNA served to infer D and trimming. The sample shows about 140,000 clones, roughly 80% of them seen only once. Germline lookup yields CDR1 MNHEY and CDR2 SVGEGT. V gave up 2 bases and J gave up 7 bases, with 11 bases separating them. The CDR3 length is 13 residues. The genes are TRBV6-2 or TRBV6-3 and TRBJ1-2; D gene unclear. The sequenced sample consisted of peripheral blood. The source of this sequence is a woman in her forties or fifties with active or convalescent COVID-19. The CDR3 loop reads CASSYGQVRGYTF. The CDR3 nucleotides read TGTGCCAGCAGTTACGGGCAGGTTCGTGGCTACACCTTC.